This T cell receptor beta chain was retrieved from a study of CD8+ T cells in alopecia areata. Following RNA extraction, reverse transcription yielded cDNA that acted as the sequencing template. Libraries were prepared by immunoSEQ multiplex PCR; TCRdb keeps only in-frame clonotypes and omits some of them. The table has around 250,000 clones, under 80% seen once. This clone occurred a few times. There are 16 residues in the CDR3. Per the germline V gene, CDR1 is SGHAT and CDR2 is FQDESV (reference sequence). The J segment lost 10 bases and the V segment lost 5 bases, leaving 12 bases of the junction unmatched.

The sample here was CD4+ T cells sorted from blood, taken at week 0. The clonotype originates from a human donor with alopecia areata. The chain links TRBV11-1 to TRBJ2-2, with 11 bases lining up with TRBD2. CDR3 nucleotides: TGTGCCAGCAGCGTCACTAGCGGGGGCGGTAGGGAGGAGCTGTTTTTT. Translated: CASSVTSGGGREELFF.